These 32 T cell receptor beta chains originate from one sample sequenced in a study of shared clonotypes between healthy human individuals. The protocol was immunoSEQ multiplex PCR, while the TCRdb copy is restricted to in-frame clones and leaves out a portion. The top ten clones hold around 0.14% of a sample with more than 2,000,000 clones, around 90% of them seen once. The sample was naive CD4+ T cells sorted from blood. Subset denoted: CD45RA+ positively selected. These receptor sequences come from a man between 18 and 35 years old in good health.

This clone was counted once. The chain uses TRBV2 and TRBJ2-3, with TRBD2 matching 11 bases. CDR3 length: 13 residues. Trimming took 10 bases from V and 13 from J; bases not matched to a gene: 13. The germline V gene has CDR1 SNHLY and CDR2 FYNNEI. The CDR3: CATKGSGGALEYF. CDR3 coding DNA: TGTGCCACCAAAGGTAGCGGGGGGGCCTTAGAGTATTTT.

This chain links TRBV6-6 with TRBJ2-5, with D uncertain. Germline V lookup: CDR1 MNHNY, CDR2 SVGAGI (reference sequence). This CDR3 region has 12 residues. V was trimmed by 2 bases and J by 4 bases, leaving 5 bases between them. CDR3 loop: CASSYLVETQYF. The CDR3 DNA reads TGTGCCAGCAGTTACCTGGTAGAGACCCAGTACTTC.

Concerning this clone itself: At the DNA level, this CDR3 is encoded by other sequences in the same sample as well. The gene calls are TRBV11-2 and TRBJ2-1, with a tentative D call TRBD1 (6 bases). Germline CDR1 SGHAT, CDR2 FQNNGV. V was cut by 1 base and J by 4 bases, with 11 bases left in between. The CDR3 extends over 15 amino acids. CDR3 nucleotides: TGTGCCAGCAGCTTAGGAGGGGGTGGGTACAATGAGCAGTTCTTC. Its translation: CASSLGGGGYNEQFF.

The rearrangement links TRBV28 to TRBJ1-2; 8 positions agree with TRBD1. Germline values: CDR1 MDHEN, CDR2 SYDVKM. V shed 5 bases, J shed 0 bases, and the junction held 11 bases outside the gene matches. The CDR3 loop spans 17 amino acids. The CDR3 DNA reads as TGTGCCAGCAGTCCCCGGGCAGGGGGCCAAACTAACTATGGCTACACCTTC. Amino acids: CASSPRAGGQTNYGYTF.

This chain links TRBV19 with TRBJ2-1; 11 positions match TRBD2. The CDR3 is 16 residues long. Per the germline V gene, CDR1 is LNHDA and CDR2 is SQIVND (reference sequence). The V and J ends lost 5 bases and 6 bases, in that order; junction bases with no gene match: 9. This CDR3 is CASSPLLAGGFNEQFF. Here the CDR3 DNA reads TGTGCCAGTAGTCCACTCCTAGCGGGAGGCTTCAATGAGCAGTTCTTC.

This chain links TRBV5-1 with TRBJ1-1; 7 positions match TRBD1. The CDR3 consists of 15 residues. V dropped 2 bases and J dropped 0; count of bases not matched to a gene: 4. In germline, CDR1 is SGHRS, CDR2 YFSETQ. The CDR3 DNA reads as TGCGCCAGCAGCTTCCAGACAGGGTTGAACACTGAAGCTTTCTTT. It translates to CASSFQTGLNTEAFF.

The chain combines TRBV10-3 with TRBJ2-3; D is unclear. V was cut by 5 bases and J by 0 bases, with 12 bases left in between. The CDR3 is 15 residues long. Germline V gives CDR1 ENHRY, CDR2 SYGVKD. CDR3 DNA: TGTGCCATCAGTAGTGTTCGGAAGAGCACAGATACGCAGTATTTT. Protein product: CAISSVRKSTDTQYF.

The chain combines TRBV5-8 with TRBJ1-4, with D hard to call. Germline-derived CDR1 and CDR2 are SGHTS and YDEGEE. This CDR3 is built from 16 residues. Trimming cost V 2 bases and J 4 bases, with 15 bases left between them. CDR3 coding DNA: TGTGCCAGCAGCTTCGCTTCGGTCAGGAGTAATGAAAAACTGTTTTTT. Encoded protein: CASSFASVRSNEKLFF.

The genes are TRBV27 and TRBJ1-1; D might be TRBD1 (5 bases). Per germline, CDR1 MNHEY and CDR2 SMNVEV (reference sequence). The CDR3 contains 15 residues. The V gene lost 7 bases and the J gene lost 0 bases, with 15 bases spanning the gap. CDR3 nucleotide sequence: TGTGCCAGCAAAGTGAAGGGGCAAATGAACACTGAAGCTTTCTTT. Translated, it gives CASKVKGQMNTEAFF.

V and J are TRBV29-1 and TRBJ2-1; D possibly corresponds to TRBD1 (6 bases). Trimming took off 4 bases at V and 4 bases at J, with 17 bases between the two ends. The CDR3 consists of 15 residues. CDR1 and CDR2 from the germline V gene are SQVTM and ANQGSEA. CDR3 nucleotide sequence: TGCAGCGTTGGGGTACAGGGAAGGGGGTACAATGAGCAGTTCTTC. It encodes CSVGVQGRGYNEQFF.

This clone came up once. CDR3 bases: TGTGCCAGCAGCACTCGACAGGGTAGCGATGAGCAGTTCTTC. Translation: CASSTRQGSDEQFF. V and J are TRBV5-4 and TRBJ2-1, with 7 bases that match TRBD1. V was clipped by 4 bases and J by 8 bases; unmatched bases: 9. In germline, CDR1 is SGHNT, CDR2 YYREEE (reference sequence). The CDR3 has 14 amino acids.

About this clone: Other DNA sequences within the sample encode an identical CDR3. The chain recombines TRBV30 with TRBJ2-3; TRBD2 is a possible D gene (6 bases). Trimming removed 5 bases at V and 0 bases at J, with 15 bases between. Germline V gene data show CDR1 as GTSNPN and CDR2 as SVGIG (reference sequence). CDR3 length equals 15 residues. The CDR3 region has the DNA TGTGCCTGGTCCCGGTTAGCGGCTAGCACAGATACGCAGTATTTT. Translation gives CAWSRLAASTDTQYF.

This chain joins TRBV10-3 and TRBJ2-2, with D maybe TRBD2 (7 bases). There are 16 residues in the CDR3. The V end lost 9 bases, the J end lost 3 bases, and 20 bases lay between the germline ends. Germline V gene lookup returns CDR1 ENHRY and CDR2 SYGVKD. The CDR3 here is CAIQARGAPDTGELFF. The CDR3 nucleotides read TGTGCCATACAAGCCCGGGGGGCCCCAGACACCGGGGAGCTGTTTTTT.

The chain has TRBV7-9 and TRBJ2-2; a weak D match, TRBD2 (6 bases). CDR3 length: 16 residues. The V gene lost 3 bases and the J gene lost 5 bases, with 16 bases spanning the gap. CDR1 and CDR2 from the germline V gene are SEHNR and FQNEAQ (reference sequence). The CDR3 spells CASSLVEAGRTGELFF. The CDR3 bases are TGTGCCAGCAGCTTGGTTGAGGCGGGACGTACCGGGGAGCTGTTTTTT.

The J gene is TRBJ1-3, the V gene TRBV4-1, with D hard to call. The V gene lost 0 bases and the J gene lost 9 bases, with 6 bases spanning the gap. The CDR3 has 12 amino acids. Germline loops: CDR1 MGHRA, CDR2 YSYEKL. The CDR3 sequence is CASSQESGTIYF. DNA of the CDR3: TGCGCCAGCAGCCAAGAATCCGGCACCATATATTTT.

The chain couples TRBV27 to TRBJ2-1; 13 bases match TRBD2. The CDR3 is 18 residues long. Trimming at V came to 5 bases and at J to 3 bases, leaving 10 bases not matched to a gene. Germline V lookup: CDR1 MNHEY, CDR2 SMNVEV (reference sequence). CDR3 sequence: CASSPGLAGVFSYNEQFF. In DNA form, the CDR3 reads TGTGCCAGCAGTCCTGGACTAGCGGGAGTATTTAGCTACAATGAGCAGTTCTTC.

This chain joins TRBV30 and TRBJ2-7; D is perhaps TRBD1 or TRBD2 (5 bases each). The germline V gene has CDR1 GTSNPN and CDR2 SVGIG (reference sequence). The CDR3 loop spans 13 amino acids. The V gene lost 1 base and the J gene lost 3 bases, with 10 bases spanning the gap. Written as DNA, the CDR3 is TGTGCCTGGAGTGCCGGGACGGTCTACGAGCAGTACTTC. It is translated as CAWSAGTVYEQYF. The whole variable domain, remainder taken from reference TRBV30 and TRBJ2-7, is SQTIHQWPATLVQPVGSPLSLECTVEGTSNPNLYWYRQAAGRGLQLLFYSVGIGQISSEVPQNLSASRPQDRQFILSSKKLLLSDSGFYLCAWSAGTVYEQYFGPGTRLTVT.

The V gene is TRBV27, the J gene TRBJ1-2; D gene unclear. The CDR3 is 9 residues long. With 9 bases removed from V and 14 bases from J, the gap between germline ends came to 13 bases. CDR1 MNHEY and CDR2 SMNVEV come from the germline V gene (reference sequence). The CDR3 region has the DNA TGTGCCAGAACTGATAGGCGAACCTTC. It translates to CARTDRRTF.

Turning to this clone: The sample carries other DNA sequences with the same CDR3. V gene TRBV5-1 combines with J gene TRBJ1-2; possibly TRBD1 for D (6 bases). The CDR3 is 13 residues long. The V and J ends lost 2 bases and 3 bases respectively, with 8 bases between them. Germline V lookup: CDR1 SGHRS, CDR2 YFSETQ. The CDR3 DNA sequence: TGCGCCAGCAGCTTAAGGGGGGACTATGGCTACACCTTC. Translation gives CASSLRGDYGYTF.

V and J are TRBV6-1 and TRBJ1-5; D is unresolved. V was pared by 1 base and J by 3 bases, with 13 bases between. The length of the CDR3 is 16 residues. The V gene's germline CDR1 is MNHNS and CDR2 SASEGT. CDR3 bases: TGTGCCAGCAGTGAAGGGGCCCAGGTCCCCAATCAGCCCCAGCATTTT. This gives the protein CASSEGAQVPNQPQHF.

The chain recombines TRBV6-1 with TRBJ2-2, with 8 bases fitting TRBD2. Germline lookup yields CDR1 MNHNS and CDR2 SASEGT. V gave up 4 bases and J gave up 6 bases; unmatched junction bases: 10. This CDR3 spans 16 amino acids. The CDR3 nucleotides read TGTGCCAGCAGTGCTCCCAGCGGGGGTCAGTCCGGGGAGCTGTTTTTT. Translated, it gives CASSAPSGGQSGELFF.

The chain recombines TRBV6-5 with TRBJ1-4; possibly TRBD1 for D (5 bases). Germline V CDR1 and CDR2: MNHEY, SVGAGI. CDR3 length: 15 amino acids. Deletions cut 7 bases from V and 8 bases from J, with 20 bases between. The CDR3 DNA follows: TGTGCCAGCACCGTATTGGGGGGGAGCGGAGAAAAACTGTTTTTT. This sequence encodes CASTVLGGSGEKLFF.

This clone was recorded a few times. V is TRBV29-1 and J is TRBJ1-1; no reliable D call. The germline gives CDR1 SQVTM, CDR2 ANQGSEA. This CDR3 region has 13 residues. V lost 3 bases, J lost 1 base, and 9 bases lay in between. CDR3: CSVDLTSNTEAFF. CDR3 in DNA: TGCAGCGTTGACCTAACCTCGAACACTGAAGCTTTCTTT.

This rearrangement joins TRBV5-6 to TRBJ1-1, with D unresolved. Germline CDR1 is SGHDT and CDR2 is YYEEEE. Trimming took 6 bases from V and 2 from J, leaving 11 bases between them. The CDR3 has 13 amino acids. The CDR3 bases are TGTGCCAGCAAAGAAAATTTAAACACTGAAGCTTTCTTT. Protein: CASKENLNTEAFF.

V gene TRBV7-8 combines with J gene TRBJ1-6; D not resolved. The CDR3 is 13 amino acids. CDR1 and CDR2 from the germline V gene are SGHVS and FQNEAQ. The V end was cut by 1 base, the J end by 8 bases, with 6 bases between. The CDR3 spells CASSLVQDSPLHF. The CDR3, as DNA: TGTGCCAGCAGCTTAGTTCAAGATTCACCCCTCCACTTT.

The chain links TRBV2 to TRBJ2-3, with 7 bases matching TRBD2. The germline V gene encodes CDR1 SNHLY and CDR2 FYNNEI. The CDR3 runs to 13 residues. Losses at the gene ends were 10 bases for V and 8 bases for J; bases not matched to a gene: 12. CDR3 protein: CATRAGPPGTQYF. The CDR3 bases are TGTGCCACCCGAGCGGGACCCCCTGGTACGCAGTATTTT. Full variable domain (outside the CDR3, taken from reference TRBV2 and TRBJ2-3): EPEVTQTPSHQVTQMGQEVILRCVPISNHLYFYWYRQILGQKVEFLVSFYNNEISEKSEIFDDQFSVERPDGSNFTLKIRSTKLEDSAMYFCATRAGPPGTQYFGPGTRLTVL.

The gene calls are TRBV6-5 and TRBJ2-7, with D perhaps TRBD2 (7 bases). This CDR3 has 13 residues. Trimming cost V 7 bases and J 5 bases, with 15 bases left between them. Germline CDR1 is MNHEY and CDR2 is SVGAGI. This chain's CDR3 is CASKRGRANEQYF. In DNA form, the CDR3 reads TGTGCCAGCAAAAGGGGGAGGGCCAACGAGCAGTACTTC.

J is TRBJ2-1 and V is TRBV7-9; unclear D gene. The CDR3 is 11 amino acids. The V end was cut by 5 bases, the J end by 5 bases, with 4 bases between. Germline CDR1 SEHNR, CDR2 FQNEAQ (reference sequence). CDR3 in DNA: TGTGCCAGCAGCCAAAACAATGAGCAGTTCTTC. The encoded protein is CASSQNNEQFF.

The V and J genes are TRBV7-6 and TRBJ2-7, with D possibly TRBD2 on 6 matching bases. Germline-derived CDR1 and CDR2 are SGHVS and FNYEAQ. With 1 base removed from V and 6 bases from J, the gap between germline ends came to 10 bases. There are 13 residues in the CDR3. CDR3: CASSLGGGLEQYF. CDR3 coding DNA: TGTGCCAGCAGCTTAGGGGGAGGTCTCGAGCAGTACTTC.

CDR3: CASSQTGPDRGRPDTQYF. The CDR3 DNA sequence: TGTGCCAGCAGCCAAACGGGCCCTGACAGGGGGCGGCCAGATACGCAGTATTTT. J is TRBJ2-3 and V is TRBV9, with TRBD1 matching 10 bases. This CDR3 is built from 18 residues. CDR1 and CDR2 (germline): SGDLS, YYNGEE. Trimming removed 4 bases from V and 4 bases from J; junction bases left unmatched: 15.

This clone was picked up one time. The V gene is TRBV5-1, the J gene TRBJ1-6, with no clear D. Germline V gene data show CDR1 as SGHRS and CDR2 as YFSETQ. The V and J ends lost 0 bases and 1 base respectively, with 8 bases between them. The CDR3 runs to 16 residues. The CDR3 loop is CASSLARGSYNSPLHF. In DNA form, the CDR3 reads TGCGCCAGCAGCTTGGCTCGGGGTTCCTATAATTCACCCCTCCACTTT. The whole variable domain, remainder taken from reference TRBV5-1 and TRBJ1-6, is KAGVTQTPRYLIKTRGQQVTLSCSPISGHRSVSWYQQTPGQGLQFLFEYFSETQRNKGNFPGRFSGRQFSNSRSEMNVSTLELGDSALYLCASSLARGSYNSPLHFGNGTRLTVT.

This CDR3 is CASSLRDRVYEQYF. DNA for the CDR3: TGTGCCAGCAGTTTAAGGGACAGGGTGTACGAGCAGTACTTC. This rearrangement joins TRBV28 to TRBJ2-7; 9 nucleotides agree with TRBD1. J lost 4 bases, V lost 2 bases, and 3 bases had no gene match. Germline V CDR1 and CDR2: MDHEN, SYDVKM. The CDR3 length is 14 residues.